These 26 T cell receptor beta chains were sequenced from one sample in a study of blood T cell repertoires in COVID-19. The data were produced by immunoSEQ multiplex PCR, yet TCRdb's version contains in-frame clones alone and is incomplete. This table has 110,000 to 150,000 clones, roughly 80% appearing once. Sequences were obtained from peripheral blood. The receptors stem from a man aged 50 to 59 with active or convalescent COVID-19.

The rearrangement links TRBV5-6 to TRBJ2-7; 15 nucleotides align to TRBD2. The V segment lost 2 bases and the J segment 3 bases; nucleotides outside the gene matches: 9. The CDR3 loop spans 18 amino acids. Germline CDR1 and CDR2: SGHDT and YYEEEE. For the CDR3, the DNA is TGTGCCAGCAGCTTCGACACGACGGGACTAGCGGGAGGCTACGAGCAGTACTTC. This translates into CASSFDTTGLAGGYEQYF.

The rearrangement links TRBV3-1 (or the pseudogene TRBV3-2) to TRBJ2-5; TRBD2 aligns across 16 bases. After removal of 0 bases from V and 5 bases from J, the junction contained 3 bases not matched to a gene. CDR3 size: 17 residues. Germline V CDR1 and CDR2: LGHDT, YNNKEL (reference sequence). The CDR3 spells CASSQEGLAGGPETQYF. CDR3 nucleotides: TGTGCCAGCAGCCAAGAGGGACTAGCGGGAGGGCCCGAGACCCAGTACTTC.

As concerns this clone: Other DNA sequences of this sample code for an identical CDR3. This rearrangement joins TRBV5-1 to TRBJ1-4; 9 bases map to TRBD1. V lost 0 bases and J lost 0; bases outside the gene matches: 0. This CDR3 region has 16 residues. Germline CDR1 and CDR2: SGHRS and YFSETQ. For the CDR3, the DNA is TGCGCCAGCAGCTTGGGACAGGGGGCAACTAATGAAAAACTGTTTTTT. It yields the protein CASSLGQGATNEKLFF.

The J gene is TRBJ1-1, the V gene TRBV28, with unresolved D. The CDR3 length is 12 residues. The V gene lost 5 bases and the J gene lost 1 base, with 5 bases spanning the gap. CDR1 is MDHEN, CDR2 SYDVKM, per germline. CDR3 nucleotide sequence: TGTGCCAGCAGTGGAGGGAACACTGAAGCTTTCTTT. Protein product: CASSGGNTEAFF.

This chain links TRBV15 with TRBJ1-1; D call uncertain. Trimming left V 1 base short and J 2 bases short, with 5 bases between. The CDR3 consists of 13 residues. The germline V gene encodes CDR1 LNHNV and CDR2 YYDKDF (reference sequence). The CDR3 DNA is TGTGCCACCAGCAGAGGAGGAAACACTGAAGCTTTCTTT. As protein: CATSRGGNTEAFF.

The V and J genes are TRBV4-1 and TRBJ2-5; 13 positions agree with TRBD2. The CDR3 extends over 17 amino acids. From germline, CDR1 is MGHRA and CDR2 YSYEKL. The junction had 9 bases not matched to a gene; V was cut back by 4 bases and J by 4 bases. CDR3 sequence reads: CASSRQLAGGPTETQYF. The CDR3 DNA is TGCGCCAGCAGCCGGCAACTAGCGGGAGGGCCAACAGAGACCCAGTACTTC.

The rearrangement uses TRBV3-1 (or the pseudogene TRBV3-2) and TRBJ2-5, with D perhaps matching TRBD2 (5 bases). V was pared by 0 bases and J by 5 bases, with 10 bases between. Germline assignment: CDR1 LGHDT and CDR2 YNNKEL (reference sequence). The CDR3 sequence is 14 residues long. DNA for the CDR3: TGTGCCAGCAGCCAAGATTTGGGGAGCGAGACCCAGTACTTC. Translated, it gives CASSQDLGSETQYF.

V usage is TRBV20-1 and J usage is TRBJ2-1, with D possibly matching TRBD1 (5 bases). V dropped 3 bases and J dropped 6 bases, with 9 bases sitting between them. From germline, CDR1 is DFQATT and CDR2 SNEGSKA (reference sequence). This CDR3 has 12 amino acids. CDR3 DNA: TGCAGTGCTAGTAAGCAGGGCAATGAGCAGTTCTTC. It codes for CSASKQGNEQFF.

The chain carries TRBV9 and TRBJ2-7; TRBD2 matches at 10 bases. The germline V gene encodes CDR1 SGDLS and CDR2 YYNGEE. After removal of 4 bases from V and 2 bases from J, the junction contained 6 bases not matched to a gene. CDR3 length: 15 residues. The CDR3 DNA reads TGTGCCAGCAGCCTGGGACTAGCGACTACCTACGAGCAGTACTTC. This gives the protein CASSLGLATTYEQYF.

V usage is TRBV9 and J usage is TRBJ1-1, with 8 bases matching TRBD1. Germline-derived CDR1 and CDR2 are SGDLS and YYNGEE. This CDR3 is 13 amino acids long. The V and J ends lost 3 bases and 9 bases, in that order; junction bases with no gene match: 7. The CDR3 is CASSDGQGSKAFF. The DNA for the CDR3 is TGTGCCAGCAGCGACGGACAGGGAAGTAAAGCTTTCTTT.

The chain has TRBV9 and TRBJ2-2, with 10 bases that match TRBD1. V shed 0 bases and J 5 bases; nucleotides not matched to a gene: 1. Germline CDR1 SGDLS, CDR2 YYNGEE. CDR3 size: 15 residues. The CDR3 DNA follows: TGTGCCAGCAGCGTAGTGGGACAGGGGACCGGGGAGCTGTTTTTT. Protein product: CASSVVGQGTGELFF.

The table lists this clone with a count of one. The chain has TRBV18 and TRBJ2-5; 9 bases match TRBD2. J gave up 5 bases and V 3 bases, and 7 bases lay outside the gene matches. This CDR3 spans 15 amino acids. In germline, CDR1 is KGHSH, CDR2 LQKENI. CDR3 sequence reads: CASSPRQAGGETQYF. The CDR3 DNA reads TGTGCCAGCTCACCCCGACAGGCGGGAGGGGAGACCCAGTACTTC.

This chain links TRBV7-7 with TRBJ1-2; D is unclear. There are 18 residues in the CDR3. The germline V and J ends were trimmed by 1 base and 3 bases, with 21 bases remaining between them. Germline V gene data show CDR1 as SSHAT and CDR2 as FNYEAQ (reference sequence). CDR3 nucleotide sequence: TGTGCCAGCAGCTTAGATATCCCGGACTCGGTGGAGGACTATGGCTACACCTTC. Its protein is CASSLDIPDSVEDYGYTF.

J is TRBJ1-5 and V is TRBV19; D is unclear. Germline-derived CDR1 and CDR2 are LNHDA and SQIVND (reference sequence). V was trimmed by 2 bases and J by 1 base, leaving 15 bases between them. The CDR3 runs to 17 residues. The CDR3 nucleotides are TGTGCCAGTAGTATAAGTATTTGGAGGTCAAGCAATCAGCCCCAGCATTTT. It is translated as CASSISIWRSSNQPQHF. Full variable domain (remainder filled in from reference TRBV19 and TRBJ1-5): DGGITQSPKYLFRKEGQNVTLSCEQNLNHDAMYWYRQDPGQGLRLIYYSQIVNDFQKGDIAEGYSVSREKKESFPLTVTSAQKNPTAFYLCASSISIWRSSNQPQHFGDGTRLSIL.

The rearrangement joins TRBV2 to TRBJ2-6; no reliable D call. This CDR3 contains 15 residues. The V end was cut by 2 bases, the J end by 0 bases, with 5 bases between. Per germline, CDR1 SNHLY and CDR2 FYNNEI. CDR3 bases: TGTGCCAGCAGTGAACGGTTCTCTGGGGCCAACGTCCTGACTTTC. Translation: CASSERFSGANVLTF.

CDR3 region: CASGTSNTEAFF. The CDR3 coding sequence is TGTGCCAGCGGCACCTCGAACACTGAAGCTTTCTTT. The chain joins TRBV12-3 or TRBV12-4 to TRBJ1-1; D gene unclear. V was cut by 8 bases and J by 1 base, with 8 bases left in between. The length of the CDR3 is 12 residues.

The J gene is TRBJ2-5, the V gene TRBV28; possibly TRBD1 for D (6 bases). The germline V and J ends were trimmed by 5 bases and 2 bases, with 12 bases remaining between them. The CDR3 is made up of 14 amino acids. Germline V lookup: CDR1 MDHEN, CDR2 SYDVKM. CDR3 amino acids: CASSRQDLQETQYF. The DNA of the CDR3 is TGTGCCAGCAGTCGACAGGACTTACAAGAGACCCAGTACTTC.

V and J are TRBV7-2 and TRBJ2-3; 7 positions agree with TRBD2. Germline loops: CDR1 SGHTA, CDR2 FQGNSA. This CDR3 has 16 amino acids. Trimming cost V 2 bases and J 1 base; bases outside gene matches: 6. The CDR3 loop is CASSLLSTSRTDTQYF. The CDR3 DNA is TGTGCCAGCAGCTTACTCTCGACTAGCCGCACAGATACGCAGTATTTT. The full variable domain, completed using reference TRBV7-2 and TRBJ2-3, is GAGVSQSPSNKVTEKGKDVELRCDPISGHTALYWYRQSLGQGLEFLIYFQGNSAPDKSGLPSDRFSAERTGGSVSTLTIQRTQQEDSAVYLCASSLLSTSRTDTQYFGPGTRLTVL.

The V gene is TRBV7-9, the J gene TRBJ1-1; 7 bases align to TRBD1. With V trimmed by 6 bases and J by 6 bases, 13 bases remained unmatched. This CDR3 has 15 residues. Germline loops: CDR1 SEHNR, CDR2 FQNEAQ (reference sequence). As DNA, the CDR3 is TGTGCCAGCAGAGGGGCCCAGGGGGACATCTCTGAAGCTTTCTTT. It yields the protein CASRGAQGDISEAFF.

The CDR3 loop is CASKKTENQPQHF. CDR3 sequence (DNA): TGCGCCAGCAAAAAGACAGAGAATCAGCCCCAGCATTTT. The J gene is TRBJ1-5, the V gene TRBV10-2; perhaps TRBD1 as D (5 bases). The CDR3 length is 13 residues. Trimming cost V 7 bases and J 4 bases, with 11 bases left between them. CDR1 is WSHSY, CDR2 SAAADI, per germline.

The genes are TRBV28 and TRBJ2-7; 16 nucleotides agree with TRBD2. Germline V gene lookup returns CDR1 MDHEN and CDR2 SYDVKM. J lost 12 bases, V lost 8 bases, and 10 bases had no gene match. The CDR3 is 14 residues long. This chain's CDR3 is CASLKGLAGGPSYF. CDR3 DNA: TGTGCCAGCTTGAAGGGACTAGCGGGAGGGCCGTCGTACTTC.

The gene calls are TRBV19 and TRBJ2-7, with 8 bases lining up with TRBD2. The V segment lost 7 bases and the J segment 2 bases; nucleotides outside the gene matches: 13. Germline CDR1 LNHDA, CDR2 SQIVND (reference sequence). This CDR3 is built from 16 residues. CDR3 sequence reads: CASTQKGAGGAYEQYF. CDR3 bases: TGTGCCAGTACCCAAAAAGGGGCGGGAGGTGCCTACGAGCAGTACTTC.

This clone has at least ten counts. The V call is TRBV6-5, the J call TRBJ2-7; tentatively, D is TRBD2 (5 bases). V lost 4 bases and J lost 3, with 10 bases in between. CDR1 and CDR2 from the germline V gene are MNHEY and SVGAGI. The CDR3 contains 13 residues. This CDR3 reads CASSWSSGYEQYF. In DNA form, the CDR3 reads TGTGCCAGCAGTTGGTCCAGCGGCTACGAGCAGTACTTC.

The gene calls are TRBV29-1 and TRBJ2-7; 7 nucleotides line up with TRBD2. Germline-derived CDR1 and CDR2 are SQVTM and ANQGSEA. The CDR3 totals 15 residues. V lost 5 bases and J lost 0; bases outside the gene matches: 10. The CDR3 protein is CSVCKREQVSYEQYF. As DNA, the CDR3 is TGCAGCGTTTGTAAGCGGGAACAGGTCTCCTACGAGCAGTACTTC.

The chain's CDR3 is CASSLGLAMGGYEQYF. In DNA, the CDR3 is TGTGCCAGCAGCCTTGGACTAGCCATGGGAGGGTACGAGCAGTACTTC. The rearrangement links TRBV3-1 (or the pseudogene TRBV3-2) to TRBJ2-7; TRBD2 matches at 8 bases. With 4 bases clipped from V and 4 bases from J, the junction kept 12 bases outside the gene matches. Germline CDR1 is LGHDT and CDR2 is YNNKEL (reference sequence). The length of the CDR3 is 16 residues.

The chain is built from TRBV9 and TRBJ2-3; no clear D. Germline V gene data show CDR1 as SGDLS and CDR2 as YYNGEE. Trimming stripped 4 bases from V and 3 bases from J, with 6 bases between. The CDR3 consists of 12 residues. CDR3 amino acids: CASSQWTDTQYF. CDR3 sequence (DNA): TGTGCCAGCAGCCAGTGGACAGATACGCAGTATTTT.